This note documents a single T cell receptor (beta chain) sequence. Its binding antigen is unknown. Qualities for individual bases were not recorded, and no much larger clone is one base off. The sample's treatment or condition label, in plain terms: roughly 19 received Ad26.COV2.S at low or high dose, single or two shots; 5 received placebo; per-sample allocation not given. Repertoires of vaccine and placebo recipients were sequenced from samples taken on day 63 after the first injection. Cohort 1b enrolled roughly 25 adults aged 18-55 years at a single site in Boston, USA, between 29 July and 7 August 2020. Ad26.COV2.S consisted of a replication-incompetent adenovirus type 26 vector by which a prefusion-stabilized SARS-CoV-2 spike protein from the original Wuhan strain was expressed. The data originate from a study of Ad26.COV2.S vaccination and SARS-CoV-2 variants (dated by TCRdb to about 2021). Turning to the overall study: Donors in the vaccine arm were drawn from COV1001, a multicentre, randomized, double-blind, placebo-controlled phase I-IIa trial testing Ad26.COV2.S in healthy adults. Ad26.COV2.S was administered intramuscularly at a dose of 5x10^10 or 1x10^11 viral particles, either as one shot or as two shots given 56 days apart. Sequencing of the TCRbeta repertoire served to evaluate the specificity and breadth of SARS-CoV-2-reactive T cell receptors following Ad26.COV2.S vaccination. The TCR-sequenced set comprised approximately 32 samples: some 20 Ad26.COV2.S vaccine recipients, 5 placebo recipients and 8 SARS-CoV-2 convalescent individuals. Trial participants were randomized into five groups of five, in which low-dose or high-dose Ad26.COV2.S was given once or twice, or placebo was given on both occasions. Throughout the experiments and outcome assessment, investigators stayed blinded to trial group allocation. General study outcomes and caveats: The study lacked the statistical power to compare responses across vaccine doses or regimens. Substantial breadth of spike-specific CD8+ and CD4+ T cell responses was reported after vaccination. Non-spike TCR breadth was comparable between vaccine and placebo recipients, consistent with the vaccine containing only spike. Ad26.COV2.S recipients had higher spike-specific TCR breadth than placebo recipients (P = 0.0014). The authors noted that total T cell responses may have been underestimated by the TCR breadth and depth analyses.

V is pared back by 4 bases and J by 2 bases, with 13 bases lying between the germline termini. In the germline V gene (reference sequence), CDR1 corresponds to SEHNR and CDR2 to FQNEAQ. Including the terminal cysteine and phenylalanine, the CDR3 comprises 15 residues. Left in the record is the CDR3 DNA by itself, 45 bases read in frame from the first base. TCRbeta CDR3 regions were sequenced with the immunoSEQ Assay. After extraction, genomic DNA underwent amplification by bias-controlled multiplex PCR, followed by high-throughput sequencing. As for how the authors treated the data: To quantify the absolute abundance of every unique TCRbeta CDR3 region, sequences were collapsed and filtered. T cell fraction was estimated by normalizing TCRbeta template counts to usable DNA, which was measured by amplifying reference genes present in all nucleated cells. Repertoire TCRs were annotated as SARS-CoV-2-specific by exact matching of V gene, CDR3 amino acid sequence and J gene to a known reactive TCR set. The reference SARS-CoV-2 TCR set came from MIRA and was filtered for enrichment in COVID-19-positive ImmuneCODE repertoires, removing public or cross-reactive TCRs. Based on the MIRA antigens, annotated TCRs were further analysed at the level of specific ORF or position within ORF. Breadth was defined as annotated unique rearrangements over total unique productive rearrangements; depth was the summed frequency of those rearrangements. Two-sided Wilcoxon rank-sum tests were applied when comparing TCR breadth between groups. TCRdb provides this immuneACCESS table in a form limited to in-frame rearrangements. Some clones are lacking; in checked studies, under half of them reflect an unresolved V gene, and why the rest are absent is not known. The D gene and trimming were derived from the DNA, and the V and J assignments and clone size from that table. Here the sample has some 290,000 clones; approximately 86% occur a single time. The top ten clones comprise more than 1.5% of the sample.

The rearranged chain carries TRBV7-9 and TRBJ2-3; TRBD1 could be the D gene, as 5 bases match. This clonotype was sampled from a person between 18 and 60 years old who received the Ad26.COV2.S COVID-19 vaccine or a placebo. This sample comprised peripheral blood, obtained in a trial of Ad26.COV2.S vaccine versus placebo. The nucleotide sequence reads TGTGCCAGCAGCTACGGACAATCGGACACAGATACGCAGTATTTT. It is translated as CASSYGQSDTDTQYF.